This TCR beta chain was captured in a study of T cell repertoires in ileal Crohn's disease. With regard to this clone: A junction boundary mismatches the germline segment, possibly from a read error.

Included were adult ileal or ileocolonic Crohn's patients indicated for ileocolonic resection. TCRdb keeps only in-frame clones here, not all; method: immunoSEQ multiplex PCR. The repertoire includes about 14,000 clones, roughly 70% of them detected once, and approximately 6% sits in the top ten. Germline V gene sequence: CDR1 SSHAT, CDR2 FNYEAQ (reference sequence). The CDR3 contains 16 residues. The clonotype was recovered from an adult with Crohn's disease. The chain has TRBV7-7 and TRBJ2-5; 7 bases are shared with TRBD1. The sequenced sample consisted of ileal tissue. The DNA for the CDR3 is TGTGCTAGCAGCTCATCCGAGACAGGGTTACAAGAGACCCAGTACTTC. Translating it yields CASSSSETGLQETQYF.